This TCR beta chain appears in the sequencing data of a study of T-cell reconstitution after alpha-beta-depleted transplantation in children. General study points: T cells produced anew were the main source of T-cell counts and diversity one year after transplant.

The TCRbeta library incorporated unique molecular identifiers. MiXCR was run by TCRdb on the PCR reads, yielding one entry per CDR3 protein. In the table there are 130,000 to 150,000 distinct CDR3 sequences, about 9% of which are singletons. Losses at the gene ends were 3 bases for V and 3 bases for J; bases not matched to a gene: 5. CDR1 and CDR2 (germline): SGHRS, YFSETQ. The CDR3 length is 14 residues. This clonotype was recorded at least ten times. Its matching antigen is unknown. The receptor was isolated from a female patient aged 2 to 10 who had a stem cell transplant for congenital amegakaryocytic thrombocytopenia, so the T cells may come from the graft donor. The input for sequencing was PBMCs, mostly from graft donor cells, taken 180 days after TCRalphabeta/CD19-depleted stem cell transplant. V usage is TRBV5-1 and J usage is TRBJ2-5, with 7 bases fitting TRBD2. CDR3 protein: CASSYTSVKETQYF. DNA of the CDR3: TGCGCCAGCAGCTATACTAGCGTGAAAGAGACCCAGTACTTC.